This T cell receptor beta chain was observed in a study of blood T cell repertoires in COVID-19. Trimming removed 4 bases from V and 1 base from J; junction bases left unmatched: 3. Germline V gene lookup returns CDR1 SGHNT and CDR2 YYREEE (reference sequence). The CDR3 loop spans 14 amino acids. Data came from immunoSEQ multiplex PCR; TCRdb stores just in-frame clones and leaves some out. Of under 120,000 clones in the sample, roughly nine tenths were seen once. The clonotype was recovered from a woman aged 80 or over with acute or convalescent COVID-19. This chain uses TRBV5-4 with TRBJ1-1; the match to TRBD1 covers 8 bases. The sample consisted of peripheral blood. The CDR3 region is CASSPGGANTEAFF. CDR3 nucleotides: TGTGCCAGCAGCCCAGGGGGCGCGAACACTGAAGCTTTCTTT. The entire variable domain, with the rest obtained from reference TRBV5-4 and TRBJ1-1, is as follows: ETGVTQSPTHLIKTRGQQVTLRCSSQSGHNTVSWYQQALGQGPQFIFQYYREEENGRGNFPPRFSGLQFPNYSSELNVNALELDDSALYLCASSPGGANTEAFFGQGTRLTVV.